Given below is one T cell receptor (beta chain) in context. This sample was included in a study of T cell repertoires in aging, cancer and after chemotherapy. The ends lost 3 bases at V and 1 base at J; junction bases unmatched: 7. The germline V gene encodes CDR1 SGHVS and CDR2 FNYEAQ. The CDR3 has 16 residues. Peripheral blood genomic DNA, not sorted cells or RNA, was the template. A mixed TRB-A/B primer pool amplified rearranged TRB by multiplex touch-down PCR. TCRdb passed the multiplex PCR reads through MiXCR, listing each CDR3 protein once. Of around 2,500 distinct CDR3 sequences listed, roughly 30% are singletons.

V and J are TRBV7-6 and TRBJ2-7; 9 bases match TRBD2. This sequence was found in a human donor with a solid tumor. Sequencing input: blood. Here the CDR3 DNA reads TGTGCCAGCAGCTTGGACCTAGCGGGGAGTTCCTACGAGCAGTACTTC. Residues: CASSLDLAGSSYEQYF. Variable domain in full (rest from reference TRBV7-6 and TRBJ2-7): GAGVSQSPRYKVTKRGQDVALRCDPISGHVSLYWYRQALGQGPEFLTYFNYEAQQDKSGLPNDRFSAERPEGSISTLTIQRTEQRDSAMYRCASSLDLAGSSYEQYFGPGTRLTVT.